This T cell receptor beta chain was documented in a study of blood T cell repertoires in COVID-19. Across the whole study: The samples span acute and convalescent COVID-19 from the United States, Italy and Spain. The cDNA or gDNA used as material had been derived from T cells, B-cell-depleted T cells, or PBMCs.

This CDR3 has 16 amino acids. Germline lookup yields CDR1 GTSNPN and CDR2 SVGIG (reference sequence). The V end lost 2 bases, the J end lost 3 bases, and 20 bases lay between the germline ends. The table came from immunoSEQ multiplex PCR; TCRdb's copy has only in-frame clones and leaves some out. The sample shows over 200,000 clones, 70% to 85% of them seen only once. This receptor was obtained from a man aged 55 to 69 who had recovered from COVID-19. The chain has TRBV30 and TRBJ2-7; tentatively, D is TRBD1 (5 bases). Sample: PBMCs or T cells enriched from blood (not recorded which). The CDR3 spells CAWSPIWVRDSYEQYF. The CDR3 region has the DNA TGTGCCTGGAGTCCTATTTGGGTCAGGGATAGCTACGAGCAGTACTTC. Full variable domain (missing parts from reference TRBV30 and TRBJ2-7): SQTIHQWPATLVQPVGSPLSLECTVEGTSNPNLYWYRQAAGRGLQLLFYSVGIGQISSEVPQNLSASRPQDRQFILSSKKLLLSDSGFYLCAWSPIWVRDSYEQYFGPGTRLTVT.